The clone carrying this T cell receptor beta chain was recorded once. Antigen unknown. Every sample yielded at least 6.5 million isolated PBMCs. The data were obtained in a study of blood T cells in healthy people across ages. Study conclusions and caveats: More naive CD4+ cells and higher diversity marked long-lived donors relative to aged donors. What prevented conclusive comparison of naive and antigen-experienced cells was that PBMCs were unsorted.

PCR was performed a second time for about 7 to 11 cycles using a sample-barcoded 5' primer and a J-beta primer mix. TCRdb re-called the 5' RACE reads through MiXCR, storing one row per CDR3 protein. Of 700,000 to 850,000 distinct CDR3 sequences detected, 50% to 65% appear once; the ten largest clones hold 40% to 50%. CDR1 and CDR2 (germline): SGHTA, FQGNSA. This CDR3 has 14 residues. V lost 5 bases and J lost 3, with 14 bases in between. The specimen sequenced was blood. The genes are TRBV7-2 and TRBJ2-7, with D hard to call. This TCR was sampled from a man of 80 years or more in good health. CDR3 residues: CASSRWVGNYEQYF. For the CDR3, the DNA is TGTGCCAGCAGCCGATGGGTGGGTAACTACGAGCAGTACTTC.